The rows below give T cell receptor beta chains drawn from one sample of a study of CD8+ T cells in alopecia areata. Method: immunoSEQ multiplex PCR; TCRdb's copy keeps in-frame clones and lacks some. This table has 200,000 to 250,000 clones, about 50% appearing once. Source: CD4+ T cells sorted from blood, taken at week 4, from a patient treated with tofacitinib. The receptors stem from a human donor with alopecia areata. Both conserved end residues are part of each CDR3. A D gene is named only where the DNA matches it firmly. A clone size is listed for some rows: how often the clone was seen (once, few, many), or a class if it is expanded.

TRBV30	NA	NA	TRBJ1-2	CAWTPGGINYGYTF	TGTGCCTGGACCCCGGGGGGGATTAACTATGGCTACACCTTC
TRBV7-2	few	NA	TRBJ1-1	CASSLDRVSANTEAFF	TGTGCCAGCAGCTTAGACAGGGTGTCAGCTAACACTGAAGCTTTCTTT
TRBV25-1	NA	NA	TRBJ2-5	CASSELEGWGETQYF	TGTGCCAGCAGTGAACTCGAGGGGTGGGGAGAGACCCAGTACTTC
TRBV15	NA	NA	TRBJ2-5	CATSSPSGETQYF	TGTGCCACCAGCTCACCCAGTGGGGAGACCCAGTACTTC
TRBV5-5	few	TRBD1	TRBJ2-7	CASSPPGTGGYEQYF	TGTGCCAGCAGCCCCCCCGGGACAGGGGGATACGAGCAGTACTTC
TRBV25-1	few	TRBD1	TRBJ1-1	CASRARGRAFF	TGTGCCAGCAGAGCGAGGGGGCGAGCTTTCTTT
TRBV23-1	few	TRBD1	TRBJ1-5	CASSHTDREDSNQPQHF	TGCGCCAGCAGTCACACCGACAGGGAGGATAGCAATCAGCCCCAGCATTTT
TRBV15	few	TRBD2	TRBJ2-1	CATSRKREGRQGSYNEQFF	TGTGCCACCAGCCGAAAGAGGGAGGGAAGGCAAGGCTCCTACAATGAGCAGTTCTTC
TRBV7-9	NA	TRBD1	TRBJ1-2	CASSFQGPTGGEGYTF	TGTGCCAGCAGCTTTCAGGGCCCGACAGGGGGTGAAGGCTACACCTTC
TRBV5-1	NA	TRBD2	TRBJ2-7	CASSAGLAGEQYF	TGCGCCAGCAGCGCTGGGCTAGCGGGGGAGCAGTACTTC
TRBV5-4	NA	NA	TRBJ2-1	CASSLSHEQFF	TGTGCCAGCAGCTTGTCCCATGAGCAGTTCTTC
TRBV14	few	NA	TRBJ1-1	CASSPRTGNTEAFF	TGTGCCAGCAGCCCAAGGACTGGGAACACTGAAGCTTTCTTT
TRBV7-9	NA	TRBD2	TRBJ2-3	CANSLLASGGADTQYF	TGTGCCAACTCCCTACTGGCTAGCGGGGGGGCAGATACGCAGTATTTT
TRBV9	NA	NA	TRBJ1-1	CASSPLSVTEAFF	TGTGCCAGCAGTCCCCTGTCGGTCACTGAAGCTTTCTTT
TRBV2	NA	NA	TRBJ1-5	CASSVAGGAGNQPQHF	TGTGCCAGCAGTGTAGCAGGAGGGGCTGGCAATCAGCCCCAGCATTTT
TRBV30	NA	NA	TRBJ1-6	CAWSGQEDSPLHF	TGTGCCTGGAGTGGACAGGAAGATTCACCCCTCCACTTT
TRBV7-2	many	NA	TRBJ1-5	CASSIRGNQPQHF	TGTGCCAGCAGCATTAGGGGGAATCAGCCCCAGCATTTT
TRBV29-1	NA	TRBD1	TRBJ2-1	CSVENRGPSSIYNEQFF	TGCAGCGTTGAAAATAGGGGGCCGAGTTCGATATACAATGAGCAGTTCTTC
TRBV6-5	few	NA	TRBJ2-7	CASSYSFTGTYEQYF	TGTGCCAGCAGTTACTCGTTTACAGGGACCTACGAGCAGTACTTC
TRBV7-9	NA	NA	TRBJ2-1	CASSLSRSHEQFF	TGTGCCAGCAGCTTATCTAGAAGCCATGAGCAGTTCTTC
TRBV5-1	NA	NA	TRBJ2-3	CASSLEGRATDTQYF	TGCGCCAGCAGCTTGGAGGGCAGGGCTACAGATACGCAGTATTTT
TRBV5-1	few	NA	TRBJ1-1	CASSTRTVNTEAFF	TGCGCCAGCAGCACCCGGACGGTGAACACTGAAGCTTTCTTT
TRBV30	NA	NA	TRBJ1-2	CAWTLGGPGSYGYTF	TGTGCCTGGACGTTGGGGGGCCCCGGCTCATATGGCTACACCTTC
TRBV7-6	NA	NA	TRBJ2-7	CASSQGPSYEQYF	TGTGCCAGCAGCCAGGGCCCGTCCTACGAGCAGTACTTC